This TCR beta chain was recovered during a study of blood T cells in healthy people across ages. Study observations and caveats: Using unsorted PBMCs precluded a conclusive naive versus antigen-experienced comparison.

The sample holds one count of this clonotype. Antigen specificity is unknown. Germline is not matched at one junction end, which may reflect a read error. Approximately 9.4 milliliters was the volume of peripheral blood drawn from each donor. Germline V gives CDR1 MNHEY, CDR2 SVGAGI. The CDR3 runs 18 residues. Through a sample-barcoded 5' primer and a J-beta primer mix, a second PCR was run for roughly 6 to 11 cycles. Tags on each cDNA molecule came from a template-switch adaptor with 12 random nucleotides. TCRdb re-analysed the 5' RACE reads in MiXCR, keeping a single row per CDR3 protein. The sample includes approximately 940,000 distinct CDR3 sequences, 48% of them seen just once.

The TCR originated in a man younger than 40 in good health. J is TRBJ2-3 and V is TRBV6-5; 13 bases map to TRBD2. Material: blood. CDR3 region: CASSYSDGTSGGTDTQYF. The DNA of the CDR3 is TGTGCCAGTAGTTACTCGGATGGGACTAGCGGGGGCACAGATACGCAGTATTTT.